The 4 T cell receptor beta chains given below trace back to one sample, sequenced in a study of cytomegalovirus exposure and HLA in healthy donors. The PCR made use of 60 Vbeta and 13 Jbeta primers. Repertoires were generated with immunoSEQ multiplex PCR, while TCRdb's copy carries only in-frame clones and drops some. The sample has hundreds of thousands of clones; roughly 79% are singletons. The sequencing input was PBMCs. The receptors were gathered from a woman aged 40 to 55 in good health and CMV-seronegative.

The chain employs TRBV11-2 and TRBJ2-3; D unclear. Germline V CDR1 and CDR2: SGHAT, FQNNGV. The germline V and J ends were trimmed by 5 bases and 2 bases, with 20 bases remaining between them. The CDR3 has 17 amino acids. The CDR3 DNA follows: TGTGCCAGCAGCCTACACCATGGTCGGCAGGCCACAGATACGCAGTATTTT. Protein product: CASSLHHGRQATDTQYF.

The rearrangement uses TRBV5-1 and TRBJ2-2, with unresolved D. V was cut by 0 bases and J by 5 bases, with 11 bases left in between. The CDR3 covers 15 residues. Germline loops: CDR1 SGHRS, CDR2 YFSETQ. This CDR3 reads CASSLDSIKTGELFF. The CDR3 coding sequence is TGCGCCAGCAGCTTGGACTCGATTAAGACCGGGGAGCTGTTTTTT.

With respect to this clone: A junction boundary mismatches the germline segment, possibly from a read error. The rearrangement joins TRBV6-6 to TRBJ2-1; TRBD1 matches at 7 bases. The germline V gene encodes CDR1 MNHNY and CDR2 SVGAGI (reference sequence). The CDR3 is made up of 14 amino acids. The CDR3 is CAGSYSSGGNEQFF. The CDR3 DNA sequence: TGTGCCGGCAGTTACTCGTCAGGGGGCAATGAGCAGTTCTTC.

This clone was seen once. This rearrangement joins TRBV4-2 to TRBJ2-2, with TRBD2 matching over 8 bases. V dropped 5 bases and J dropped 3; count of bases not matched to a gene: 5. CDR1 and CDR2 (germline): LGHNA, YNFKEQ. CDR3 length: 15 amino acids. CDR3 in DNA: TGTGCCAGCAGCAGGTCCGGGGGGGACACCGGGGAGCTGTTTTTT. This gives the protein CASSRSGGDTGELFF.